This T cell receptor (beta chain) is from a study of T cells in Graves' hyperthyroidism and ophthalmopathy. Amplification targeted TCR beta CDR3 regions from RNA transcripts. The TCR CDR3 first-round RT-PCR relied on the HTBI primer set. TCRdb re-called the multiplex PCR reads with MiXCR, one entry per CDR3 protein. The sample has some 250,000 distinct CDR3 sequences; over 12% are singletons. The CDR3 is 15 residues long. Germline assignment: CDR1 LNHDA and CDR2 SQIVND (reference sequence). V was clipped by 3 bases and J by 2 bases; unmatched bases: 4. Based on clinical symptoms, serum thyroxine and TRAb, thyroid ultrasound and orbital computed tomography, diagnoses were reached.

This rearrangement joins TRBV19 to TRBJ2-7, with 10 bases fitting TRBD2. The sequence came from a woman aged 45-59 years with Graves' hyperthyroidism that later progressed to Graves' ophthalmopathy. The specimen sequenced was blood. CDR3 sequence (DNA): TGTGCCAGTAGTATTGCTAGCGGGAGAGCCTACGAGCAGTACTTC. It translates to CASSIASGRAYEQYF.